This entry lists 3 T cell receptor beta chains sequenced from one sample in a study of T-cell reconstitution after alpha-beta-depleted transplantation in children. The TCRbeta library incorporated unique molecular identifiers. MiXCR, run by TCRdb on the PCR reads, gives a single entry per CDR3 protein. The data show more than 90,000 distinct CDR3 sequences, 10% seen once. This specimen consisted of PBMCs, obtained before TCRalphabeta/CD19-depleted stem cell transplant. Receptor source: a boy aged 2 to 9 with acute lymphoblastic leukemia, due to receive a stem cell transplant.

Ten or more counts support this clonotype. The J gene is TRBJ2-1, the V gene TRBV5-1; the match to TRBD2 covers 7 bases. The ends lost 6 bases at V and 0 bases at J; junction bases unmatched: 6. The CDR3 has 15 residues. The germline V gene encodes CDR1 SGHRS and CDR2 YFSETQ. The CDR3 here is CASTPSGNSYNEQFF. The CDR3 coding sequence is TGCGCCAGCACCCCCAGCGGGAACTCCTACAATGAGCAGTTCTTC.

J is TRBJ2-7 and V is TRBV3-1; D tentatively reads TRBD1 or TRBD2 (6 bases each). The CDR3 runs 12 residues. V lost 1 base to trimming and J lost 6 bases, with 7 bases between them. Germline values: CDR1 LGHDT, CDR2 YNNKEL (reference sequence). CDR3 residues: CASSQAGAEQYF. The CDR3 DNA reads as TGTGCCAGCAGCCAAGCGGGGGCCGAGCAGTACTTC.

In this sample, this clonotype turned up a few times. This chain uses TRBV20-1 with TRBJ2-5; the D gene is possibly TRBD2 (5 bases). This CDR3 has 14 residues. In germline, CDR1 is DFQATT, CDR2 SNEGSKA (reference sequence). V dropped 5 bases and J dropped 4 bases, with 17 bases sitting between them. The CDR3 DNA follows: TGCAGTGCTCTATCCGGGGAGAGCGGAGAGACCCAGTACTTC. Encoded protein: CSALSGESGETQYF.